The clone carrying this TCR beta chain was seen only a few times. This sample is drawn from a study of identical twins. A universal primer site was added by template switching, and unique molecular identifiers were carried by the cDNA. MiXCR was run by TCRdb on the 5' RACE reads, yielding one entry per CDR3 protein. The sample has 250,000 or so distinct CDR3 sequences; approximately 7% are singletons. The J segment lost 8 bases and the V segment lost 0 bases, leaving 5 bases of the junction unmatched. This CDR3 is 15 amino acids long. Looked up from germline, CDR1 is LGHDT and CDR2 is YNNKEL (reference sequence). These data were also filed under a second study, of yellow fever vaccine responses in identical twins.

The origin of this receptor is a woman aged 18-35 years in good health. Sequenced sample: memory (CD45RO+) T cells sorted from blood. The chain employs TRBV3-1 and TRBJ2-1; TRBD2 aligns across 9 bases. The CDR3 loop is CASSQEGREGYEQFF. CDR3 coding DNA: TGTGCCAGCAGCCAAGAAGGGCGGGAGGGGTATGAGCAGTTCTTC.